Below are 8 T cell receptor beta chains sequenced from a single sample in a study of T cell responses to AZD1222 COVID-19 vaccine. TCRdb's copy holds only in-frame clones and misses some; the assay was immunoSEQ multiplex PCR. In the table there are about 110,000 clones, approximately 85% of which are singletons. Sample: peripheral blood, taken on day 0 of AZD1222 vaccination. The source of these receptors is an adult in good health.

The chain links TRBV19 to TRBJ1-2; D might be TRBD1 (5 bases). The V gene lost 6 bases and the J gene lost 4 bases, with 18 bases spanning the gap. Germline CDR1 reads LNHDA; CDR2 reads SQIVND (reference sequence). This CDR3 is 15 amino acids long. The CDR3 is CASRIQGESIYGYTF. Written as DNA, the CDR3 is TGTGCCAGTAGGATTCAGGGTGAATCGATCTATGGCTACACCTTC.

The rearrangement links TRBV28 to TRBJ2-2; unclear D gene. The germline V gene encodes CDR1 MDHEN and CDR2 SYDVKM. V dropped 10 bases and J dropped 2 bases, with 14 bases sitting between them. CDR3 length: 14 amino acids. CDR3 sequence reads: CAISSKGNTGELFF. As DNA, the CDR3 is TGTGCCATCTCCTCCAAGGGAAACACCGGGGAGCTGTTTTTT.

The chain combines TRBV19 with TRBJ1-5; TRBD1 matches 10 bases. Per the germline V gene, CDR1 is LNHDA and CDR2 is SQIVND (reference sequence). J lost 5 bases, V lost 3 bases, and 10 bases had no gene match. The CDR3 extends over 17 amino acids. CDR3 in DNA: TGTGCCAGTAGTATTATACCGGGACAGGGGATTTATCAGCCCCAGCATTTT. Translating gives CASSIIPGQGIYQPQHF.

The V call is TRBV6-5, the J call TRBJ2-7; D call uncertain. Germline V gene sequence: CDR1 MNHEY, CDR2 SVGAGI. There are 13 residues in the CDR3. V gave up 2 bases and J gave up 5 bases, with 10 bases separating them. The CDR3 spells CASSYPGLDEQYF. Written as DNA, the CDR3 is TGTGCCAGCAGTTACCCGGGTCTCGACGAGCAGTACTTC.

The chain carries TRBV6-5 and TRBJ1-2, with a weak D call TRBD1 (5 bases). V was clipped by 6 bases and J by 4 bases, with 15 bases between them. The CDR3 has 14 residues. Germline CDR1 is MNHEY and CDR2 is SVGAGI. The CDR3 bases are TGTGCCAGCAGCTCTTCCGGGGGGGGCTATGGCTACACCTTC. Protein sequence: CASSSSGGGYGYTF.

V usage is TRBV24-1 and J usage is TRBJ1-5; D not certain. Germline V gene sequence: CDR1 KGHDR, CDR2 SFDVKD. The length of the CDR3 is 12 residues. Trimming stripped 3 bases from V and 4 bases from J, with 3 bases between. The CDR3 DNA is TGTGCCACCAGTGATGCGAATCAGCCCCAGCATTTT. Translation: CATSDANQPQHF.

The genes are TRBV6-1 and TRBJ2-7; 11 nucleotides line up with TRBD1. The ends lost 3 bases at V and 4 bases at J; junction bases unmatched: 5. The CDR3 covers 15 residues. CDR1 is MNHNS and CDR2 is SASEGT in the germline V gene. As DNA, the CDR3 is TGTGCCAGCAGTGAGCCGGGACAGGGGGTATACGAGCAGTACTTC. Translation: CASSEPGQGVYEQYF.

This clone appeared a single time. CDR3 sequence reads: CASSQGLASQETQYF. The CDR3 DNA follows: TGTGCCAGCAGCCAAGGACTAGCGAGCCAAGAGACCCAGTACTTC. The chain joins TRBV3-1 (or the pseudogene TRBV3-2) to TRBJ2-5, with 8 bases lining up with TRBD2. Unmatched junction bases numbered 2, after V lost 1 base and J lost 1 base. CDR1 is LGHDT, CDR2 YNNKEL, per germline (reference sequence). The CDR3 totals 15 residues.